The TCR beta chain described here comes from a study of cytomegalovirus exposure and HLA in healthy donors. Study at large: Of about 390 genotyped donors, roughly 81% grouped in the Caucasian-associated ancestry cluster. General study findings and limits: An analysis that came later showed most CMV-associated TCR beta chains appearing HLA-restricted. Judged likely to be a sequencing artifact was a cluster of highly shared sequence variants.

PCR used 60 Vbeta primers and 13 Jbeta primers. Using immunoSEQ multiplex PCR, the repertoire was profiled, and TCRdb retains in-frame clones only, with some absent. The profile shows under 70,000 clones, around four fifths of them singletons. V trimming: 6 bases; J trimming: 0 bases; junction bases outside the gene matches: 1. This CDR3 has 13 residues. Germline V gene data show CDR1 as LNHDA and CDR2 as SQIVND (reference sequence). As for this clone: Antigen specificity is unknown.

The clonotype originates from a man in his fifties in good health and CMV-seronegative. Sequenced material: PBMCs. V gene TRBV19 combines with J gene TRBJ1-1; 7 bases align to TRBD1. CDR3 region: CASRGQLNTEAFF. CDR3 sequence (DNA): TGTGCCAGTAGGGGACAGTTGAACACTGAAGCTTTCTTT.